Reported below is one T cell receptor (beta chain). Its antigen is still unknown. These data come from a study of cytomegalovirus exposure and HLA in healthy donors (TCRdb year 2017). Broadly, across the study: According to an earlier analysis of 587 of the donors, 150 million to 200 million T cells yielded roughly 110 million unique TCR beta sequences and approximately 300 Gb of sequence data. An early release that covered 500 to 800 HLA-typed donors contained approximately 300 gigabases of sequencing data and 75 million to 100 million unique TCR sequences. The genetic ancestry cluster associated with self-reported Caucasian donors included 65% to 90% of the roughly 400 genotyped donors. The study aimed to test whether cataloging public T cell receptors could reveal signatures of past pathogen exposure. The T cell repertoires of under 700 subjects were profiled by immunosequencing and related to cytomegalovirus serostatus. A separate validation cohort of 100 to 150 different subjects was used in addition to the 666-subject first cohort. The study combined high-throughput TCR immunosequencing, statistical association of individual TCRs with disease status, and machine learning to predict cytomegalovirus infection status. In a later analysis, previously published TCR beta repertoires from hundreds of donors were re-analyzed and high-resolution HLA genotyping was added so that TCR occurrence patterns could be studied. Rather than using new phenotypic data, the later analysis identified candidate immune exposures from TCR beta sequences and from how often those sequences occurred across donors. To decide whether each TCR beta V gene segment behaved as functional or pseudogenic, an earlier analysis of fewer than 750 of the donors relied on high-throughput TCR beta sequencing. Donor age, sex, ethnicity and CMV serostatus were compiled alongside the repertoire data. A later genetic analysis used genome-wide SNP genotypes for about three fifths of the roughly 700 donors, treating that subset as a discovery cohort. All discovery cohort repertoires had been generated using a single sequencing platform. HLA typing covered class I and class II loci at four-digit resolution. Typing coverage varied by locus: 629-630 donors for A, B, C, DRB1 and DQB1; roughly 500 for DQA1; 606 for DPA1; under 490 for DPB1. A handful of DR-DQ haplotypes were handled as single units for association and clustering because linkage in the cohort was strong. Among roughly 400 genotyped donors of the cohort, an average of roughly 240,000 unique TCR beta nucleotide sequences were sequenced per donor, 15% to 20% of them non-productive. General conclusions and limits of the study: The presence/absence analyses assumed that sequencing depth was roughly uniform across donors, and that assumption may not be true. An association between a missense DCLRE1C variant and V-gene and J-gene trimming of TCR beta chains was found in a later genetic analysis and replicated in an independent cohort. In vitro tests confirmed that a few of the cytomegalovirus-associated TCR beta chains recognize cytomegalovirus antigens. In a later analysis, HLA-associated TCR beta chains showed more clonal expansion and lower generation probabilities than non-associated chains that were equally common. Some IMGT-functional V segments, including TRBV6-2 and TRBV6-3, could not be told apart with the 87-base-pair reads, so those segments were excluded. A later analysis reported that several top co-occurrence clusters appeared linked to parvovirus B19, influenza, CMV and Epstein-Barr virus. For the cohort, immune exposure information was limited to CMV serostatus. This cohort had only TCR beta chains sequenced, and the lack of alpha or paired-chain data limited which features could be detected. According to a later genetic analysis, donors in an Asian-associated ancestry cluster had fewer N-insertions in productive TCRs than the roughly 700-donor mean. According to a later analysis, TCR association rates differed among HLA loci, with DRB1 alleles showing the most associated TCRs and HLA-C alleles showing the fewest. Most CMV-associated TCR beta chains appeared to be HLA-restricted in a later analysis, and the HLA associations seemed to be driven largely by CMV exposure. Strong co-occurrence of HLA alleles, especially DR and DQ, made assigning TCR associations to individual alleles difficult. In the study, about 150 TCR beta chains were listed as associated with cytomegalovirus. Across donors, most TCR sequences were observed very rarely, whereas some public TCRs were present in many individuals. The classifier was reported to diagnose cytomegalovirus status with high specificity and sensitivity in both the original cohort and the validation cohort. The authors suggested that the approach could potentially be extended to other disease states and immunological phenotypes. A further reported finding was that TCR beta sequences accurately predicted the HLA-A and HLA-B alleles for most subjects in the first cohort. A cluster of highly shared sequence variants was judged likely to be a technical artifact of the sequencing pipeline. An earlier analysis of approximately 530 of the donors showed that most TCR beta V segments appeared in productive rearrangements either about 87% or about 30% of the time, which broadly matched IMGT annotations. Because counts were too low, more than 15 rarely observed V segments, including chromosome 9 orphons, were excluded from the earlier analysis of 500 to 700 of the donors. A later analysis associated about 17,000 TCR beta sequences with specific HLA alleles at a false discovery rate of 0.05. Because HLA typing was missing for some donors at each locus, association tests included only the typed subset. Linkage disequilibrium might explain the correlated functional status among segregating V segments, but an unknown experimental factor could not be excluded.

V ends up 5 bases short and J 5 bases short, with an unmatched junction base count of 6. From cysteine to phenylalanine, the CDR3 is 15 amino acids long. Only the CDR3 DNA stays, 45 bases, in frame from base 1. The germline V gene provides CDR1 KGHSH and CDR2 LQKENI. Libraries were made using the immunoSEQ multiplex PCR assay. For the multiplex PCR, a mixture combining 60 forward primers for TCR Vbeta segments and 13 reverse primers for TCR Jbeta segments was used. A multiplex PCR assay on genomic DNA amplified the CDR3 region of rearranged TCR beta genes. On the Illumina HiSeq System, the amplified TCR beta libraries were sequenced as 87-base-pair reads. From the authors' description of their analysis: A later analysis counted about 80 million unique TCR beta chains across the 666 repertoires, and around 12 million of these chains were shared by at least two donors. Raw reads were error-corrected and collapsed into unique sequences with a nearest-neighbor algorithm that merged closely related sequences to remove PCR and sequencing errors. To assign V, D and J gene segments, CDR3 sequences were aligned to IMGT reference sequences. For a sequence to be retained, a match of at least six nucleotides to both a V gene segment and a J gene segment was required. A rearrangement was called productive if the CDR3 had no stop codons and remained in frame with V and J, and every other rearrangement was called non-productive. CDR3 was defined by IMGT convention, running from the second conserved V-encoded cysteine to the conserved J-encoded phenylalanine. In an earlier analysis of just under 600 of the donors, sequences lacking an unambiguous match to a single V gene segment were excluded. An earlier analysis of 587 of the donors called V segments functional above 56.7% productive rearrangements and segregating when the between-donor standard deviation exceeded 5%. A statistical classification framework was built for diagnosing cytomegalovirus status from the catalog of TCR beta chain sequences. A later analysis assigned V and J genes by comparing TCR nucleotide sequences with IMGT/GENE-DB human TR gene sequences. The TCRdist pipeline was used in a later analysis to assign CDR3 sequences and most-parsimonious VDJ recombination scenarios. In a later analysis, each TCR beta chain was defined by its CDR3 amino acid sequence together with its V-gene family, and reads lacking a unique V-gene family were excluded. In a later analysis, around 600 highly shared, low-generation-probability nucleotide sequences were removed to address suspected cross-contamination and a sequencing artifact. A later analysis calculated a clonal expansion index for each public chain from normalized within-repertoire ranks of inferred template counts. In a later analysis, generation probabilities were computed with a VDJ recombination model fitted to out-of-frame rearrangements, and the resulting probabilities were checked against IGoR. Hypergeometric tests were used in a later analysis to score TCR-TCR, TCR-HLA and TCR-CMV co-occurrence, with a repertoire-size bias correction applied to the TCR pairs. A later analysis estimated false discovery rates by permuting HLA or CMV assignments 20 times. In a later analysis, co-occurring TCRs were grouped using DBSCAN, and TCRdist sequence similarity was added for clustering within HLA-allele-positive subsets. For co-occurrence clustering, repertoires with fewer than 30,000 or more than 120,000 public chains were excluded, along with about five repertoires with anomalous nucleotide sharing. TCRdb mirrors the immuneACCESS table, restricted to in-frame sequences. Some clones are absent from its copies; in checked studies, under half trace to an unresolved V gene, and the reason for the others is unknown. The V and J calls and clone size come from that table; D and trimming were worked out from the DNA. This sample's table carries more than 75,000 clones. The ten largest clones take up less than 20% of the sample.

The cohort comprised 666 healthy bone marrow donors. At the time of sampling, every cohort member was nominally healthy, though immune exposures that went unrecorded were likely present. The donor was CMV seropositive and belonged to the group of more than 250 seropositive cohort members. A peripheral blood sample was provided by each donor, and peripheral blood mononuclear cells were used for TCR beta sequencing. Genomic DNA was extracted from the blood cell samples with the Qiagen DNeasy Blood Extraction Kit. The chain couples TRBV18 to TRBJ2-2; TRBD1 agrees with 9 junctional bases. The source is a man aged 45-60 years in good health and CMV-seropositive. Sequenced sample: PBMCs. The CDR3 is CASSTDRGGTGELFF. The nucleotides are TGTGCCAGCTCAACGGACAGGGGAGGAACCGGGGAGCTGTTTTTT.